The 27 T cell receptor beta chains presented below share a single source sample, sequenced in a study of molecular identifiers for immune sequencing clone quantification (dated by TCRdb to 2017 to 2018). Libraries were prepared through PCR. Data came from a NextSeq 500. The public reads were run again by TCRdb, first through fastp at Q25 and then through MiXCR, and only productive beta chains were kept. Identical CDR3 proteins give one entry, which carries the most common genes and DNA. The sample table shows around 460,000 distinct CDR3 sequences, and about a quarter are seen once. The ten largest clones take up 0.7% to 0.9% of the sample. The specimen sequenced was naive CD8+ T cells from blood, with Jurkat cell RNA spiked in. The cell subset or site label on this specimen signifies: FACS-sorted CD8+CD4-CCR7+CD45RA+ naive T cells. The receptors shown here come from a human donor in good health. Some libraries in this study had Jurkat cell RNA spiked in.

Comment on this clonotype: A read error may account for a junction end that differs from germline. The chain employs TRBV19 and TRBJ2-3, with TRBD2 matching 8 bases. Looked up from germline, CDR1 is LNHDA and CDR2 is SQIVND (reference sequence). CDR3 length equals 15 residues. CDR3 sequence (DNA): TGTGCCAGTGGTATAACTAGCGGCGGCACAGATACGCAGTATTTT. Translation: CASGITSGGTDTQYF.

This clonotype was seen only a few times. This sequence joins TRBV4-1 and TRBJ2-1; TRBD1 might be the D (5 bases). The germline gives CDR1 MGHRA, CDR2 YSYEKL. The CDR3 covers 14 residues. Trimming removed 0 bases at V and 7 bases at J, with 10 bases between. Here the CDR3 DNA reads TGCGCCAGCAGCCAAGAGGGGCTCTTAAATGAGCAGTTCTTC. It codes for CASSQEGLLNEQFF.

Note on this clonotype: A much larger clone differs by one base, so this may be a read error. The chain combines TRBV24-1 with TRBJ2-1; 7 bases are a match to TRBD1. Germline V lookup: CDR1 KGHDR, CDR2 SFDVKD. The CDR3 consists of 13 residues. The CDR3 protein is CAASLTGFGEQFF. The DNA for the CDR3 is TGTGCCGCCAGCCTGACAGGGTTTGGTGAGCAGTTCTTC.

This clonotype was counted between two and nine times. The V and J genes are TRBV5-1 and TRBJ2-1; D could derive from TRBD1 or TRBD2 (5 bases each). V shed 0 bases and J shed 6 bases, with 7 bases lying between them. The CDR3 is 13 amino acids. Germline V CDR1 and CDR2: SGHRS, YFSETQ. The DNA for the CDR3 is TGCGCCAGCAGCTTGGCAGGGAGCAATGAGCAGTTCTTC. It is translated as CASSLAGSNEQFF.

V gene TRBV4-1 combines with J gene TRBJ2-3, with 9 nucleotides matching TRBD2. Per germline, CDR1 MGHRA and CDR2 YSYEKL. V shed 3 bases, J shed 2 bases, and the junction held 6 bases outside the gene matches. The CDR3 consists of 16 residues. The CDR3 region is CASSHNLAGHTDTQYF. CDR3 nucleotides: TGCGCCAGCAGCCACAATCTAGCGGGACACACAGATACGCAGTATTTT.

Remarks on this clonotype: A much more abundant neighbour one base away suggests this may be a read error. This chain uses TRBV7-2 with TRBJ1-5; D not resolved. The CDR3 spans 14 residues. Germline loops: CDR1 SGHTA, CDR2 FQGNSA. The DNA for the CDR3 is TGTGCCAGCAGCTTAGACTATAGCAATCGGCCCCAGCATTTT. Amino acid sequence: CASSLDYSNRPQHF.

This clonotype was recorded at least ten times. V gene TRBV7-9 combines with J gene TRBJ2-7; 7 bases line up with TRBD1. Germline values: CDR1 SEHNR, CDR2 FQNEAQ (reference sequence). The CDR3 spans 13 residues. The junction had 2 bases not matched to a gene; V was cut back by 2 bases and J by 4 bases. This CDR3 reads CASSLTGEYEQYF. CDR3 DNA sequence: TGTGCCAGCAGCTTAACAGGGGAGTACGAGCAGTACTTC.

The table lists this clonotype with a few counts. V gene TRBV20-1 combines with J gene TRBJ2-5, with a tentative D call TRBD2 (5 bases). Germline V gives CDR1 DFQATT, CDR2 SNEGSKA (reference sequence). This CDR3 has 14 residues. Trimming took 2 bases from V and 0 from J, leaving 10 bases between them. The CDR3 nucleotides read TGCAGTGCTAGATTGTCGGGATACCAAGAGACCCAGTACTTC. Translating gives CSARLSGYQETQYF.

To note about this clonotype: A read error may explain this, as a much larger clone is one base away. The DNA for the CDR3 is TGCAGCGGGAGGGGGGGGACTAAAGCTTTCTTT. It encodes CSGRGGTKAFF. V is TRBV20-1 and J is TRBJ1-1, with D possibly TRBD1 on 6 matching bases. The CDR3 runs 11 residues. CDR1 is DFQATT and CDR2 is SNEGSKA in the germline V gene (reference sequence).

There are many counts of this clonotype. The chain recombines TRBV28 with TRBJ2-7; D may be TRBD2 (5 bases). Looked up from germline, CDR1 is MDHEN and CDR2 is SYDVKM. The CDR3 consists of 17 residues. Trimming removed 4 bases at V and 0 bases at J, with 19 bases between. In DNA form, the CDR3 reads TGTGCCAGCAGTTCCGGCCGAGGTTTAGGGAGCTCCTACGAGCAGTACTTC. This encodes CASSSGRGLGSSYEQYF. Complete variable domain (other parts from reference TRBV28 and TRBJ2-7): DVKVTQSSRYLVKRTGEKVFLECVQDMDHENMFWYRQDPGLGLRLIYFSYDVKMKEKGDIPEGYSVSREKKERFSLILESASTNQTSMYLCASSSGRGLGSSYEQYFGPGTRLTVT.

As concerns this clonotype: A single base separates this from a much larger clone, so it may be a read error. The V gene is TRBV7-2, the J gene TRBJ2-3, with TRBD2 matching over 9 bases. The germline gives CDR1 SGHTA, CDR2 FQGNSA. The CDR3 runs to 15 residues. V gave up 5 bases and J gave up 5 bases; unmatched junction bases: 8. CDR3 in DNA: TGTGCCAGCAGCCCAATAGCGGGAGTTAGAGATACGCAGTATTTT. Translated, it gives CASSPIAGVRDTQYF.

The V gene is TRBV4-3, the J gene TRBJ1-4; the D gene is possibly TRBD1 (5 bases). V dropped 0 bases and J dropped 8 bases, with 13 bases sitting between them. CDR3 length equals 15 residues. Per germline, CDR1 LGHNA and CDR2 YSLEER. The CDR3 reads CASSQDRGVGEKLFF. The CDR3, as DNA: TGCGCCAGCAGCCAAGATCGGGGGGTCGGGGAAAAACTGTTTTTT.

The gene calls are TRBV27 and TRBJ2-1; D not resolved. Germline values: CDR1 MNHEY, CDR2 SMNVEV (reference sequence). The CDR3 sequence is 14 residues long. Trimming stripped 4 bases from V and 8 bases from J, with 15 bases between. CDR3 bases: TGTGCCAGCAGTTCGATAGTTTCCCTGGATGAGCAGTTCTTC. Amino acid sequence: CASSSIVSLDEQFF.

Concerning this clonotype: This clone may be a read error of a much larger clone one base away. The CDR3 nucleotides read TGTGCCAGCTGCTTAGGTCCTGGAGAGGCGGATGGGGCCAACGTCCTGACTTTC. Amino acid sequence: CASCLGPGEADGANVLTF. The chain has TRBV7-9 and TRBJ2-6; D not resolved. This CDR3 has 18 amino acids. Per germline, CDR1 SEHNR and CDR2 FQNEAQ (reference sequence).

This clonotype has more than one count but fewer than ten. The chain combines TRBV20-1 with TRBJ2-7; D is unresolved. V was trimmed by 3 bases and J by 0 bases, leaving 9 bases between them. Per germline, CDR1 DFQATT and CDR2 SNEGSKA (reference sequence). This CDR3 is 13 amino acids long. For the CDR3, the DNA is TGCAGTGCTAGGTCCCCAGGCTCCTACGAGCAGTACTTC. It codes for CSARSPGSYEQYF.

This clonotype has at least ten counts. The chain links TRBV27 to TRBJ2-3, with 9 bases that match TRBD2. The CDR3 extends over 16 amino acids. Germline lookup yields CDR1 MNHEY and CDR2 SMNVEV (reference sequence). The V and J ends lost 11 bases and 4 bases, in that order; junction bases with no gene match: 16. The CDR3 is CAARSWVAGEADTQYF. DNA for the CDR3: TGTGCCGCGCGGTCCTGGGTAGCGGGAGAAGCAGATACGCAGTATTTT.

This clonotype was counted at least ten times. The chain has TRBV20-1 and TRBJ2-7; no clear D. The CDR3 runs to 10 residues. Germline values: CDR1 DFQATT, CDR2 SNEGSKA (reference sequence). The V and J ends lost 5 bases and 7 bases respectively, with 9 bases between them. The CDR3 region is CSALKTEQYF. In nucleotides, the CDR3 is TGCAGTGCTCTGAAGACAGAGCAGTACTTC.

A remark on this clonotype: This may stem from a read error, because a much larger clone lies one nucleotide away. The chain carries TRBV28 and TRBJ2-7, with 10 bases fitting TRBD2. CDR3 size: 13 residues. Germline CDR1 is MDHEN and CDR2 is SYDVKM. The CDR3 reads CASSYGLADERYF. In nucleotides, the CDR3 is TGTGCCAGCAGTTATGGACTAGCGGACGAGCGGTACTTC.

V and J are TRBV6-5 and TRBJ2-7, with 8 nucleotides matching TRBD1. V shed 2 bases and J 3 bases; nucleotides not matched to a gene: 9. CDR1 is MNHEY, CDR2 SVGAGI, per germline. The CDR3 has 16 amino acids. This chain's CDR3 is CASSYGETGAGYEQYF. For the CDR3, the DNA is TGTGCCAGCAGTTACGGCGAGACAGGGGCGGGCTACGAGCAGTACTTC.

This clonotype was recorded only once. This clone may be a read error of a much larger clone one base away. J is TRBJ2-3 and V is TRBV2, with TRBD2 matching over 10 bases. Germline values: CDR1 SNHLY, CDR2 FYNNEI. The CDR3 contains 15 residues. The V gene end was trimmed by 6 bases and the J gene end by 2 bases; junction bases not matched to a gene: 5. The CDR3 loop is CASRGTSATTDTQYF. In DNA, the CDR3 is TGTGCCAGCAGAGGGACTAGCGCGACCACAGATACGCAGTATTTT.

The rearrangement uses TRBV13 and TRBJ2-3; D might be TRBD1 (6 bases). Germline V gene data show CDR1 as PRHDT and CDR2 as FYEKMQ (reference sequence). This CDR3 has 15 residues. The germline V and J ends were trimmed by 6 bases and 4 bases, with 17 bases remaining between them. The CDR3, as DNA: TGTGCCAGCAGTGGCGTCGCCAGGGGTGCAGATACGCAGTATTTT. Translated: CASSGVARGADTQYF.

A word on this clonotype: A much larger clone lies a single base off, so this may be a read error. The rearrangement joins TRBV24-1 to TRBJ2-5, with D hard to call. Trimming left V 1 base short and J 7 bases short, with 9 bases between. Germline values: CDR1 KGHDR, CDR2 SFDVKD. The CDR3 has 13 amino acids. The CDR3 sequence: CATSDFVSPTQYF. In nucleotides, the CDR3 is TGTGCCACCAGTGATTTCGTCTCTCCGACCCAGTACTTC.

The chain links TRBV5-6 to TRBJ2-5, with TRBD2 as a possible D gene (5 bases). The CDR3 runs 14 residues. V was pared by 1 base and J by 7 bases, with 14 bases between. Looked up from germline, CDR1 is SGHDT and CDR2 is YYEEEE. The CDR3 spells CASSLIAYPGTQYF. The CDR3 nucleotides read TGTGCCAGCAGCTTGATAGCGTACCCCGGGACCCAGTACTTC. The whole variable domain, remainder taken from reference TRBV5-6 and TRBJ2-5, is DAGVTQSPTHLIKTRGQQVTLRCSPKSGHDTVSWYQQALGQGPQFIFQYYEEEERQRGNFPDRFSGHQFPNYSSELNVNALLLGDSALYLCASSLIAYPGTQYFGPGTRLLVL.

The CDR3 protein is CASSYQERGIYEQYF. The CDR3 DNA reads as TGTGCCAGCAGCTACCAGGAGAGGGGGATATACGAGCAGTACTTC. The chain couples TRBV5-6 to TRBJ2-7, with a possible D match to TRBD1 (6 bases). Trimming removed 3 bases at V and 4 bases at J, with 17 bases between. The germline gives CDR1 SGHDT, CDR2 YYEEEE. The CDR3 is 15 residues long.

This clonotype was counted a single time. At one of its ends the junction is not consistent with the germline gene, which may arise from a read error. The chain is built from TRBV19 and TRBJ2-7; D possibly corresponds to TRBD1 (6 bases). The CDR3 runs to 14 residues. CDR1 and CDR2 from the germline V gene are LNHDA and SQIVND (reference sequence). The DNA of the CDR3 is TGTGCCGGTAGTGCCTCCACAGGGATCTACGAGCAGTACTTC. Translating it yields CAGSASTGIYEQYF.

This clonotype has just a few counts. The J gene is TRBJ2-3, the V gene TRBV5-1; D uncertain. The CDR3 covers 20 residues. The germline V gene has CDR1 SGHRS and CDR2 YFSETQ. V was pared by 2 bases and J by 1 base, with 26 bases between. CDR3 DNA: TGCGCCAGCAGCTTAGAGGTTCCGGTTGATTTTGTAGCCGGCACAGATACGCAGTATTTT. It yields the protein CASSLEVPVDFVAGTDTQYF.

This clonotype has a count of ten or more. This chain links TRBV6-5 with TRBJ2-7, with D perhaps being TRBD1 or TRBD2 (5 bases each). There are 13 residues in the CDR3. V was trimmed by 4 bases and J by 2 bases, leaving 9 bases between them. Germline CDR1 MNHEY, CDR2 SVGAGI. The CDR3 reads CASSSPGPYEQYF. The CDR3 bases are TGTGCCAGCAGTTCCCCGGGACCCTACGAGCAGTACTTC.